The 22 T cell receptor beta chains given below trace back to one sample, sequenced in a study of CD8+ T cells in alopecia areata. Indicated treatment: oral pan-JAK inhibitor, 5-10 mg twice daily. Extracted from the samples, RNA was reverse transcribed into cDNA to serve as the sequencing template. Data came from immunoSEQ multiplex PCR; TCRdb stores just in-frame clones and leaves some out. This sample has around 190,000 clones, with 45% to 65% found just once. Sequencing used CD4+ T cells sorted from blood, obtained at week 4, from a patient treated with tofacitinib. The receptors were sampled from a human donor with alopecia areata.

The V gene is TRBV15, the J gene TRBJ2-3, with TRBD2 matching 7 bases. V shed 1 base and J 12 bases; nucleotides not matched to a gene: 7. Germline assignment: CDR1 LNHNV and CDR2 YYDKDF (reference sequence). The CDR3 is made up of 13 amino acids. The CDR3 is CATSRGLAADQYF. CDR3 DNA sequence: TGTGCCACCAGCAGAGGGCTAGCGGCAGATCAGTATTTT. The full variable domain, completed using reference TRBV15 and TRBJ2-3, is DAMVIQNPRYQVTQFGKPVTLSCSQTLNHNVMYWYQQKSSQAPKLLFHYYDKDFNNEADTPDNFQSRRPNTSFCFLDIRSPGLGDTAMYLCATSRGLAADQYFGPGTRLTVL.

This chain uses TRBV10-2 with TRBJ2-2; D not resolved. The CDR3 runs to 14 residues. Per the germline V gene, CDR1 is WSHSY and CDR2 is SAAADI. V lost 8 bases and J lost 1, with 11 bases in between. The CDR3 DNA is TGCGCCAGCGGACGGACCATGAACACCGGGGAGCTGTTTTTT. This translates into CASGRTMNTGELFF.

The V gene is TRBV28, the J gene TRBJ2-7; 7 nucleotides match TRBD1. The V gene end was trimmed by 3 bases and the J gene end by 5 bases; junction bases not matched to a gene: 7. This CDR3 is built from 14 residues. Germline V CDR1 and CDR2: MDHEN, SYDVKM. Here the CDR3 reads CASSLYDRANEQYF. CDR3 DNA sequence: TGTGCCAGCAGTTTGTACGACAGGGCCAACGAGCAGTACTTC.

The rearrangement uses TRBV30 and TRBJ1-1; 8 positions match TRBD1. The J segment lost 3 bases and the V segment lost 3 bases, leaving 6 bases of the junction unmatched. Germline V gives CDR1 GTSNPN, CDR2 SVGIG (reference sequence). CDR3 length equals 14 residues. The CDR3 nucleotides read TGTGCCTGGAGCTGGACAGGGAGGCACACTGAAGCTTTCTTT. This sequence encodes CAWSWTGRHTEAFF.

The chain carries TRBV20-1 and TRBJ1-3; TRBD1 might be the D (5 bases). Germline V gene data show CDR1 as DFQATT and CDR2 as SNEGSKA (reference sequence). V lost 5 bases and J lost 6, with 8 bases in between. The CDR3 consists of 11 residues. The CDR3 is CSAWGQNTIYF. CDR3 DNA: TGCAGTGCTTGGGGCCAAAACACCATATATTTT.

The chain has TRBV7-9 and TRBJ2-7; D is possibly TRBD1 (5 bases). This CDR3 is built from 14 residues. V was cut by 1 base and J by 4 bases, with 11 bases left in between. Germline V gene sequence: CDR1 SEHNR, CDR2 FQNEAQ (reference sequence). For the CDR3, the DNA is TGTGCCAGCAGCTTAGACCGCGACAGATACGAGCAGTACTTC. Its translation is CASSLDRDRYEQYF.

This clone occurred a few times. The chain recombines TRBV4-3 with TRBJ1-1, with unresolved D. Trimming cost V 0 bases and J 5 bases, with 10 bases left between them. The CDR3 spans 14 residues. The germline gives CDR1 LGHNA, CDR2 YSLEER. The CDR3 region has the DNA TGCGCCAGCAGCCAAGATCTACGGGTAACTGAAGCTTTCTTT. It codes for CASSQDLRVTEAFF.

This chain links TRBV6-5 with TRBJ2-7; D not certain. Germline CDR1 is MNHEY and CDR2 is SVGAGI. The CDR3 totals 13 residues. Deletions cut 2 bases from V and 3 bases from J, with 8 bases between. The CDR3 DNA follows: TGTGCCAGCAGTTACCGGTCAAGCTACGAGCAGTACTTC. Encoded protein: CASSYRSSYEQYF.

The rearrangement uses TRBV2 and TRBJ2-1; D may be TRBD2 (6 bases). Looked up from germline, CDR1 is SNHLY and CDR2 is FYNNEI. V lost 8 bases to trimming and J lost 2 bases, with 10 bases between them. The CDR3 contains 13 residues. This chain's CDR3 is CASRRLAYNEQFF. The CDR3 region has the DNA TGTGCCAGCCGCAGACTAGCCTACAATGAGCAGTTCTTC.

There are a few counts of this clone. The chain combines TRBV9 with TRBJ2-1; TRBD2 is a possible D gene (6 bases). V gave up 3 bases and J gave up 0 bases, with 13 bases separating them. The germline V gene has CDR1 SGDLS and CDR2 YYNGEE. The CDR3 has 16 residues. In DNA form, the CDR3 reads TGTGCCAGCAGCGGTAGCGGTACGAGCTCCTACAATGAGCAGTTCTTC. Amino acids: CASSGSGTSSYNEQFF. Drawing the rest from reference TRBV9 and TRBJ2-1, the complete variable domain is DSGVTQTPKHLITATGQRVTLRCSPRSGDLSVYWYQQSLDQGLQFLIQYYNGEERAKGNILERFSAQQFPDLHSELNLSSLELGDSALYFCASSGSGTSSYNEQFFGPGTRLTVL.

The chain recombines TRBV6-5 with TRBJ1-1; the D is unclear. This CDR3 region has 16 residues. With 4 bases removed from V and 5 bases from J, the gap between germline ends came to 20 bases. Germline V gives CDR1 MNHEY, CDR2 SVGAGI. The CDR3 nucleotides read TGTGCCAGCAGTTTGCTCCGGTTCGGACTGGTGACTGAAGCTTTCTTT. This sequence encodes CASSLLRFGLVTEAFF.

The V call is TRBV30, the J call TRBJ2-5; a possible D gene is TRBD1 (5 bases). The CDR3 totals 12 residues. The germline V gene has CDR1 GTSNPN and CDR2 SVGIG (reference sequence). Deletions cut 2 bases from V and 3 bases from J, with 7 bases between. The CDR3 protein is CAWSRREETQYF. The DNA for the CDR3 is TGTGCCTGGAGTCGCAGGGAAGAGACCCAGTACTTC.

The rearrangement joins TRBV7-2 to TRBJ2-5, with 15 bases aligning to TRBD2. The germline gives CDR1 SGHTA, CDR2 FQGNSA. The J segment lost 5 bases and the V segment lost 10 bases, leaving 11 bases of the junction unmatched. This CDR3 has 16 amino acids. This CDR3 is CATTKGLAGGGETQYF. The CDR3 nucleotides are TGTGCCACCACTAAGGGACTAGCGGGAGGAGGGGAGACCCAGTACTTC.

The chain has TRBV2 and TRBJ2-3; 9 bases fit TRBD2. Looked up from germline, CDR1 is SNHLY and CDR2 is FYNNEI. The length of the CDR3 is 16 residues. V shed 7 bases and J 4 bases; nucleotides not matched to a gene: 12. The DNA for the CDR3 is TGTGCCAGCAATGGGGCCCGGGCTAGCGGGGCAGATACGCAGTATTTT. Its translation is CASNGARASGADTQYF.

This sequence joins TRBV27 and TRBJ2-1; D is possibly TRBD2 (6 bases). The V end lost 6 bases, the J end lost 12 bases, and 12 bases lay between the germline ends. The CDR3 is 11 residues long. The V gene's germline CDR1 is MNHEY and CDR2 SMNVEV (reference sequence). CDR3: CASSPGSGQFF. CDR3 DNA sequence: TGTGCCAGCAGCCCCGGTAGCGGGCAGTTCTTC.

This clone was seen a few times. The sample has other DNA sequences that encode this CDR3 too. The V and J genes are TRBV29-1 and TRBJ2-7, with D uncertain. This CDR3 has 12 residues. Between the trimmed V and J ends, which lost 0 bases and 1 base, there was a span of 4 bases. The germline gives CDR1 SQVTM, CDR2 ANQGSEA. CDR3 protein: CSVEDRSYEQYF. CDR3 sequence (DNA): TGCAGCGTTGAAGACAGGTCCTACGAGCAGTACTTC.

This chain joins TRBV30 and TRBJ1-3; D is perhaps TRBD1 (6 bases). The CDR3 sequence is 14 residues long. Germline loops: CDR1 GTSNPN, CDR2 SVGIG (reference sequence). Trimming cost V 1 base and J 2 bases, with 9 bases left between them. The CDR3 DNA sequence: TGTGCCTGGAGTGGGACAGCGGCTGGAAACACCATATATTTT. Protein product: CAWSGTAAGNTIYF.

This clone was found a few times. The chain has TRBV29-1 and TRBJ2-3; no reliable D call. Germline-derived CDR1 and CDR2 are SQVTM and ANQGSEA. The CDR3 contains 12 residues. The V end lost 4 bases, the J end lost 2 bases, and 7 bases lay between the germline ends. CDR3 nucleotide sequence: TGCAGCGTTGTGGGTATCACAGATACGCAGTATTTT. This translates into CSVVGITDTQYF.

CDR3 sequence (DNA): TGCGCCAGCAGCCCCGGATCCGGGCGGTTTACCAATGAGCAGTTCTTC. It is translated as CASSPGSGRFTNEQFF. The gene calls are TRBV4-1 and TRBJ2-1, with D hard to call. Germline CDR1 MGHRA, CDR2 YSYEKL. The CDR3 is 16 amino acids. V lost 4 bases, J lost 6 bases, and 19 bases lay in between.

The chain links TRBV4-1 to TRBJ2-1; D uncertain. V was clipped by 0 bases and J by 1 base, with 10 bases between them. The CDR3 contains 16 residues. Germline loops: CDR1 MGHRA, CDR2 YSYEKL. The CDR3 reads CASSQDLGVSYNEQFF. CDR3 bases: TGCGCCAGCAGCCAAGATTTGGGCGTTTCCTACAATGAGCAGTTCTTC.

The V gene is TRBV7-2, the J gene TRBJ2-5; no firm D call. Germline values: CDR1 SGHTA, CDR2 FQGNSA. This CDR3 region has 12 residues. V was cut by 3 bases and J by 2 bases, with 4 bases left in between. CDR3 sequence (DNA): TGTGCCAGCAGCTTTCGGCAAGAGACCCAGTACTTC. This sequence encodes CASSFRQETQYF.

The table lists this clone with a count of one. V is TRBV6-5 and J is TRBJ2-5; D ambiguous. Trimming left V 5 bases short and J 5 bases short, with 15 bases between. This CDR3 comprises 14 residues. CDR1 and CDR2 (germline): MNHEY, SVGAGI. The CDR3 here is CASSPRAPFETQYF. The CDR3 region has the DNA TGTGCCAGCAGTCCGCGCGCGCCGTTTGAGACCCAGTACTTC.